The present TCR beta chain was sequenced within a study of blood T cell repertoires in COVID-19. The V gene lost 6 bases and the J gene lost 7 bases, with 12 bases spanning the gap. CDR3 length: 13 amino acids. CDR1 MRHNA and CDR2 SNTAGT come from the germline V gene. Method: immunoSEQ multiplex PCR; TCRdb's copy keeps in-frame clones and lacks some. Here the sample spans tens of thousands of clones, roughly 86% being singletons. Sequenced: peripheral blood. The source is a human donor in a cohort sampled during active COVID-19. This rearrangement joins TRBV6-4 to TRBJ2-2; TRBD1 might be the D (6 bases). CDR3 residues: CASRGHTGGELFF. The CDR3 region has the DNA TGTGCCAGCAGGGGACATACGGGCGGGGAGCTGTTTTTT.